A single sample gave rise to the 6 T cell receptor beta chains below, sequenced in a study of blood T cell repertoires in COVID-19. This table comes from immunoSEQ multiplex PCR, and its TCRdb copy is limited to in-frame clones, with some not included. The sample records under 300,000 clones, around 88% being singletons. Sequencing used PBMCs or T cells enriched from blood (not recorded which). The receptors were gathered from a middle-aged woman with acute COVID-19.

The chain carries TRBV3-1 (or the pseudogene TRBV3-2) and TRBJ2-3; 11 nucleotides align to TRBD2. Germline V gene data show CDR1 as LGHDT and CDR2 as YNNKEL (reference sequence). There are 15 residues in the CDR3. V was clipped by 6 bases and J by 3 bases; unmatched bases: 5. The CDR3 reads CASRLAGGQTDTQYF. The CDR3 nucleotides read TGTGCCAGCAGGTTAGCGGGAGGGCAGACAGATACGCAGTATTTT.

This clone was seen ten or more times. This sequence joins TRBV9 and TRBJ1-6; D uncertain. Germline V gene data show CDR1 as SGDLS and CDR2 as YYNGEE. V lost 4 bases and J lost 7, with 9 bases in between. The CDR3 totals 13 residues. CDR3 nucleotide sequence: TGTGCCAGCAGCCCCCGAGAGAATTCACCCCTCCACTTT. Its translation: CASSPRENSPLHF. Combining the CDR3 with reference TRBV9 and TRBJ1-6 gives the whole variable domain DSGVTQTPKHLITATGQRVTLRCSPRSGDLSVYWYQQSLDQGLQFLIQYYNGEERAKGNILERFSAQQFPDLHSELNLSSLELGDSALYFCASSPRENSPLHFGNGTRLTVT.

This chain links TRBV4-3 with TRBJ2-2; 7 bases are a match to TRBD2. Germline CDR1 and CDR2: LGHNA and YSLEER. The CDR3 consists of 16 residues. The J segment lost 3 bases and the V segment lost 1 base, leaving 5 bases of the junction unmatched. The CDR3 here is CASSQVRREYTGELFF. Here the CDR3 DNA reads TGCGCCAGCAGCCAAGTTAGGCGGGAGTACACCGGGGAGCTGTTTTTT.

This clone was seen only once. V and J are TRBV19 and TRBJ1-5; D not resolved. This CDR3 is 14 amino acids long. Germline V CDR1 and CDR2: LNHDA, SQIVND (reference sequence). V lost 3 bases and J 1 base, leaving 7 bases between the germline ends. The CDR3 DNA follows: TGTGCCAGTAGTATCTTTTCGAGCAATCAGCCCCAGCATTTT. Protein product: CASSIFSSNQPQHF.

The rearrangement links TRBV9 to TRBJ2-1, with 13 bases matching TRBD2. With 1 base clipped from V and 9 bases from J, the junction kept 10 bases outside the gene matches. There are 17 residues in the CDR3. The germline V gene encodes CDR1 SGDLS and CDR2 YYNGEE. For the CDR3, the DNA is TGTGCCAGCAGCGTAAGTAGTGGGACTAGCGGGGTCGGTGAGCAGTTCTTC. As protein: CASSVSSGTSGVGEQFF.

The V gene is TRBV2, the J gene TRBJ1-5; 7 bases are a match to TRBD1. CDR1 is SNHLY and CDR2 is FYNNEI in the germline V gene. This CDR3 spans 17 amino acids. The trim removed 3 bases at V and 1 base at J, leaving 9 bases unmatched. This CDR3 is CASSEMDRRTSNQPQHF. The CDR3 region has the DNA TGTGCCAGCAGTGAGATGGACAGGAGAACGAGCAATCAGCCCCAGCATTTT. The entire variable domain, with the rest obtained from reference TRBV2 and TRBJ1-5, is as follows: EPEVTQTPSHQVTQMGQEVILRCVPISNHLYFYWYRQILGQKVEFLVSFYNNEISEKSEIFDDQFSVERPDGSNFTLKIRSTKLEDSAMYFCASSEMDRRTSNQPQHFGDGTRLSIL.